These 16 T cell receptor beta chains were all obtained from the same sample, sequenced in a study of tumor-infiltrating lymphocytes in primary liver carcinoma. Total RNA and DNA came together from 20-30 mg of bulk tissue without cell sorting. Starting material of roughly 0.45 ug total RNA yielded TCR beta cDNA via a constant-region primer. Slightly modified ARM-PCR with three nested multiplex PCR rounds yielded TCR beta libraries. TRBV1-TRBV30 forward primers and a C-beta reverse primer were used in the first two PCR rounds, which each ran for around 11 cycles. Via MiXCR, TCRdb re-called the multiplex PCR reads, giving one row per CDR3 protein. The sample includes tens of thousands of distinct CDR3 sequences, about 73% of them seen just once. Sequences were obtained from liver tumor tissue from sampling region 2. Described subset: tumor region T2, inferior pole. The receptor set was obtained from a man aged 35-49 years with primary liver carcinoma and hepatitis B virus infection.

Notes on this clonotype: One end of the junction does not line up with germline, which may come from a read error. V and J are TRBV29-1 and TRBJ2-1; TRBD2 matches at 13 bases. The CDR3 runs 16 residues. Germline CDR1 reads SQVTM; CDR2 reads ANQGSEA. The CDR3 here is CSVAWTSGSFYNEQLF. Here the CDR3 DNA reads TGCAGCGTCGCCTGGACTAGCGGGAGCTTCTACAATGAGCAGCTCTTC.

This clonotype appeared a few times. The J gene is TRBJ1-1, the V gene TRBV2; D is possibly TRBD1 (5 bases). Germline V gene lookup returns CDR1 SNHLY and CDR2 FYNNEI. The CDR3 covers 13 residues. With 6 bases removed from V and 0 bases from J, the gap between germline ends came to 8 bases. DNA for the CDR3: TGTGCCAGCAGCAGACAGTTGAACACTGAAGCTTTCTTT. Residues: CASSRQLNTEAFF.

The J gene is TRBJ2-1, the V gene TRBV29-1, with TRBD2 as a possible D gene (6 bases). Looked up from germline, CDR1 is SQVTM and CDR2 is ANQGSEA. Trimming pared 7 bases from V and 10 bases from J, leaving 23 bases between. The CDR3 is made up of 14 amino acids. The CDR3 DNA follows: TGCAGCGGATTGCCGGGACGGGGGATGGACGAGCAGTTCTTC. This translates into CSGLPGRGMDEQFF.

The chain carries TRBV7-9 and TRBJ2-1; D is uncertain. The CDR3 has 12 amino acids. Germline V CDR1 and CDR2: SEHNR, FQNEAQ (reference sequence). Trimming removed 5 bases from V and 6 bases from J, with 8 bases in between. In DNA form, the CDR3 reads TGTGCCAGCAGCATTATTAGCAATGAGCAGTTCTTC. Its protein is CASSIISNEQFF.

Points on this clonotype: A junction end diverges from the germline sequence, so it may reflect a read error. The J gene is TRBJ1-6, the V gene TRBV14; D is perhaps TRBD1 (5 bases). Germline assignment: CDR1 SGHDN and CDR2 FVKESK. This CDR3 has 14 amino acids. The CDR3 region is CVSSQWGGISPLHF. Here the CDR3 DNA reads TGTGTCAGCAGCCAGTGGGGGGGTATTTCACCCCTCCACTTT. The whole variable domain, remainder taken from reference TRBV14 and TRBJ1-6, is EAGVTQFPSHSVIEKGQTVTLRCDPISGHDNLYWYRRVMGKEIKFLLHFVKESKQDESGMPNNRFLAERTGGTYSTLKVQPAELEDSGVYFCVSSQWGGISPLHFGNGTRLTVT.

This clonotype has more than one count but fewer than ten. The junction and the germline gene differ at one end; a read error may be behind it. CDR3 region: CASSLVAPAGTGELFF. The CDR3 nucleotides are TGTGCTAGCAGCTTAGTGGCGCCAGCAGGAACCGGGGAACTGTTTTTT. This sequence joins TRBV11-2 and TRBJ2-2; a weak D match, TRBD2 (5 bases). This CDR3 region has 16 residues. Germline V lookup: CDR1 SGHAT, CDR2 FQNNGV.

In the case of this clonotype: Mismatch with germline at one junction end may stem from a read error. The gene calls are TRBV7-8 and TRBJ2-7, with D possibly TRBD2 on 6 matching bases. The CDR3 contains 15 residues. The germline V gene has CDR1 SGHVS and CDR2 FQNEAQ. The CDR3 DNA reads TGTGGCAGCAGCTTAGAACCGGGAGAATACTACGAGCAGTACTTC. Protein: CGSSLEPGEYYEQYF.

A note on this clonotype: One end of the junction is discordant with germline, which a read error may explain. The rearrangement joins TRBV5-4 to TRBJ2-1; D remains unclear. The CDR3 sequence is 15 residues long. Germline V lookup: CDR1 SGHNT, CDR2 YYREEE (reference sequence). CDR3 DNA: TGTGCCAGCAGCCCTGGTTACAGCTCCTACAATGAGCAGTTATTC. It yields the protein CASSPGYSSYNEQLF. Looking up the rest from reference TRBV5-4 and TRBJ2-1 gives the full variable domain: ETGVTQSPTHLIKTRGQQVTLRCSSQSGHNTVSWYQQALGQGPQFIFQYYREEENGRGNFPPRFSGLQFPNYSSELNVNALELDDSALYLCASSPGYSSYNEQLFGPGTRLTVL.

To note about this clonotype: The junction differs from germline at one of its ends, possibly a read error. This sequence joins TRBV11-2 and TRBJ2-7; no clear D. This CDR3 is 14 amino acids long. CDR1 is SGHAT and CDR2 is FQNNGV in the germline V gene. The CDR3 sequence: CASSLVPLSYEQCF. The CDR3 DNA sequence: TGTGCCAGCAGCTTAGTACCGCTCTCCTACGAGCAGTGCTTC.

Concerning this clonotype itself: This may be a read error, as it is one base from a much larger clone. CDR3 sequence: CASIPEVVSGRGTQYF. In nucleotides, the CDR3 is TGTGCCAGCATCCCGGAGGTGGTTAGCGGGAGAGGTACGCAGTATTTT. The V gene is TRBV21-1, the J gene TRBJ2-3; TRBD2 reflects the table's D call only, with no check against the DNA. TRBV21-1 corresponds to a pseudogene. The CDR3 extends over 16 amino acids.

This clonotype was seen ten or more times. The rearrangement links TRBV7-9 to TRBJ2-2; 7 bases line up with TRBD1. The CDR3 length is 15 residues. V was pared by 11 bases and J by 3 bases, with 12 bases of the junction left unmatched. Germline-derived CDR1 and CDR2 are SEHNR and FQNEAQ (reference sequence). Here the CDR3 reads CAASPGQLDTGELFF. The CDR3 nucleotides are TGTGCCGCGTCCCCGGGACAGTTGGACACCGGGGAGCTGTTTTTT.

This clonotype showed up just a few times. The conserved phenylalanine or tryptophan is not found at the CDR3 terminus, so this likely reflects a read error. The DNA is left out, because the CDR3 cannot be placed on it with certainty; the CDR3 is given as TCRdb lists it. The chain joins TRBV4-2 to TRBJ2-7; the table's D call of TRBD2 was not tested on the DNA. Germline V gives CDR1 LGHNA, CDR2 YNFKEQ. The CDR3 spans 16 amino acids, including both terminal residues. The CDR3 here is CASSRVSSGSSYEQYL.

Turning to this clonotype: Germline and junction disagree at one end, which may indicate a read error. This rearrangement joins TRBV6-5 to TRBJ1-1; D is undetermined. Germline V gene data show CDR1 as MNHEY and CDR2 as SVGAGI. This CDR3 contains 14 residues. DNA for the CDR3: TGTCCCAGCAGTTCCTCCGGTGGGAACACTGAAGCTTTCTTT. Protein sequence: CPSSSSGGNTEAFF.

This chain uses TRBV25-1 with TRBJ2-5; the match to TRBD2 covers 10 bases. V dropped 10 bases and J dropped 4; count of bases not matched to a gene: 15. The germline gives CDR1 MGHDK, CDR2 SYGVNS. This CDR3 is built from 16 residues. The CDR3 loop is CATLQLAGIEGETQYF. DNA for the CDR3: TGTGCCACCCTTCAACTAGCGGGAATAGAGGGAGAGACCCAGTACTTC.

Comments on this clonotype: Likely a read error: the CDR3 ends without its conserved phenylalanine or tryptophan. The chain has TRBV4-2 and TRBJ2-1, with 8 bases fitting TRBD2. Germline CDR1 is LGHNA and CDR2 is YNFKEQ. V dropped 1 base and J dropped 5; count of bases not matched to a gene: 10. The CDR3 sequence is 17 residues long. This CDR3 is CASSQGPDGRDHNEQFS. CDR3 DNA: TGTGCCAGCAGCCAAGGTCCGGACGGGAGGGACCACAATGAGCAGTTCTCC.

This clonotype was counted many times. The rearrangement joins TRBV4-1 to TRBJ1-6, with D possibly being TRBD1 (6 bases). The CDR3 loop spans 15 amino acids. The V end lost 1 base, the J end lost 7 bases, and 11 bases lay between the germline ends. Germline CDR1 and CDR2: MGHRA and YSYEKL. The CDR3 bases are TGCGCCAGCAGCCAAGTTCAGGGGCTGAATTCACCCCTCCACTTT. This sequence encodes CASSQVQGLNSPLHF.